A single sample is the source of the 9 T cell receptor beta chains below, sequenced in a study of blood T cell repertoires in COVID-19. Using immunoSEQ multiplex PCR, the repertoire was profiled, and TCRdb retains in-frame clones only, with some absent. Altogether approximately 140,000 clones are present, around 80% being singletons, with the ten largest covering roughly 8.6%. Sequenced sample: peripheral blood. The origin of the receptors is a woman aged 80 or over in a cohort sampled during active or convalescent COVID-19.

V usage is TRBV19 and J usage is TRBJ1-2; the match to TRBD1 covers 11 bases. This CDR3 is 16 amino acids long. Germline-derived CDR1 and CDR2 are LNHDA and SQIVND (reference sequence). Trimming at V came to 5 bases and at J to 1 base, leaving 6 bases not matched to a gene. Written as DNA, the CDR3 is TGTGCCAGTAGTTCTTGGGGACAGGGGGTTAACTATGGCTACACCTTC. Its translation is CASSSWGQGVNYGYTF.

J is TRBJ2-2 and V is TRBV7-9; D might be TRBD2 (7 bases). The germline V and J ends were trimmed by 4 bases and 0 bases, with 12 bases remaining between them. There are 16 residues in the CDR3. CDR1 and CDR2 (germline): SEHNR, FQNEAQ (reference sequence). The CDR3 reads CASSSAGAANTGELFF. The CDR3 bases are TGTGCCAGCAGCTCGGCGGGGGCTGCGAACACCGGGGAGCTGTTTTTT.

The gene calls are TRBV11-2 and TRBJ2-5, with a weak D call TRBD1 (6 bases). The V and J ends lost 4 bases and 1 base respectively, with 13 bases between them. This CDR3 has 15 amino acids. CDR1 and CDR2 from the germline V gene are SGHAT and FQNNGV. The CDR3 DNA reads TGTGCCAGCAGCTACCTAGTGGGGGCCCAAGAGACCCAGTACTTC. Its protein is CASSYLVGAQETQYF.

The V gene is TRBV18, the J gene TRBJ2-5; 9 bases match TRBD1. This CDR3 has 14 residues. After removal of 3 bases from V and 3 bases from J, the junction contained 2 bases not matched to a gene. The germline gives CDR1 KGHSH, CDR2 LQKENI. The CDR3 loop reads CASSPGQGEETQYF. The CDR3 DNA reads as TGTGCCAGCTCACCGGGACAGGGAGAAGAGACCCAGTACTTC.

The CDR3 reads CASNTLNTEAFF. The CDR3 nucleotides are TGTGCCAGCAACACCTTGAACACTGAAGCTTTCTTT. The chain employs TRBV7-9 and TRBJ1-1, with unresolved D. The V gene lost 7 bases and the J gene lost 0 bases, with 6 bases spanning the gap. The CDR3 runs 12 residues. Germline V gene sequence: CDR1 SEHNR, CDR2 FQNEAQ (reference sequence).

The chain is built from TRBV9 and TRBJ2-1; tentative D call: TRBD2 (5 bases). The CDR3 is 15 amino acids. From germline, CDR1 is SGDLS and CDR2 YYNGEE. Trimming cost V 5 bases and J 4 bases, with 16 bases left between them. The CDR3 region has the DNA TGTGCCAGCAGTCGTAGTGGTACGGGGTACAATGAGCAGTTCTTC. This codes for CASSRSGTGYNEQFF.

The chain carries TRBV19 and TRBJ2-1; 13 nucleotides match TRBD2. CDR1 is LNHDA, CDR2 SQIVND, per germline (reference sequence). The CDR3 consists of 17 residues. Trimming at V came to 5 bases and at J to 3 bases, leaving 7 bases not matched to a gene. CDR3 region: CASSPGLAGVDYNEQFF. In DNA form, the CDR3 reads TGTGCCAGTAGTCCCGGACTAGCGGGGGTGGACTACAATGAGCAGTTCTTC.

CDR3 loop: CAWSGGSGWDTQYF. DNA for the CDR3: TGTGCCTGGAGTGGCGGTAGTGGGTGGGATACGCAGTATTTT. V and J are TRBV30 and TRBJ2-3, with D unclear. In germline, CDR1 is GTSNPN, CDR2 SVGIG (reference sequence). The V and J ends lost 1 base and 6 bases respectively, with 14 bases between them. This CDR3 comprises 14 residues.

This clone has more than one count but fewer than ten. The chain couples TRBV2 to TRBJ2-7, with 14 bases lining up with TRBD2. Trimming took 5 bases from V and 6 from J; bases not matched to a gene: 3. The CDR3 sequence is 14 residues long. Germline CDR1 reads SNHLY; CDR2 reads FYNNEI. CDR3 region: CASSRLAGGREQYF. CDR3 coding DNA: TGTGCCAGCAGTAGACTAGCGGGGGGGCGCGAGCAGTACTTC.